These T cell receptor beta chains were read from a single sample in a study of T cells in Graves' hyperthyroidism and ophthalmopathy. TCRdb reprocessed the multiplex PCR reads via MiXCR and lists one record per CDR3 protein. The sample consists of under 300,000 distinct CDR3 sequences, roughly an eighth of them appearing once. Sample: blood. Receptor source: a woman aged 40 to 49 with Graves' hyperthyroidism. The CDR3 runs from the conserved cysteine through the conserved F or W.

>TRBJ1-1|TRBV24-1
CATSDLSNTEAFF
>TRBJ2-3|TRBV28
CASRVRLEDTQYF
>TRBJ2-5|TRBV11-2
CASSFAQETQYF
>TRBJ1-2|TRBV19
CASSRRTYYGYTF
>TRBJ2-1|TRBV6-1
CASRYRNEQFF
>TRBJ1-2|TRBV19
CASIGQGGRYGYTF
>TRBJ2-1|TRBV27
CASSMTGTSYNEQFF
>TRBJ1-3|TRBV6-1
CASSRGSFTGNTIYF
>TRBJ1-5|TRBV6-2/TRBV6-3
CASGYRPQHF
>TRBJ2-5|TRBV20-1
CSARGTDQETQYF
>TRBJ2-3|TRBV10-3
CAINPGGTDTQYF
>TRBJ1-1|TRBV6-1
CASTRVGRITEAFF
>TRBJ2-1|TRBV7-9
CASSGRGGPGNEQFF
>TRBJ2-7|TRBV20-1
CSASSQGRHEQYF
>TRBJ1-6|TRBV7-8
CASSLRSTPGGNSPLHF
>TRBJ1-3|TRBV5-6
CASSLGRAVTPRDF
>TRBJ1-1|TRBV15
CATSRDPELGTEAFF
>TRBJ2-1|TRBV5-1
CASSLDPQGIEYNEQFF
>TRBJ2-5|TRBV29-1
CSVKNRGHQETQYF
>TRBJ2-1|TRBV19
CASSIGGGLLGSYNEQFF
>TRBJ2-1|TRBV6-1
CASSDSGTGNNEQFF
>TRBJ2-5|TRBV25-1
CASSDVTGTQYF
>TRBJ1-1|TRBV12-3/TRBV12-4
CASRKTGVNTEAFF